Below, one TCR beta chain is given with its context. TCRdb used MiXCR to reprocess the 5' RACE reads, holding one entry per CDR3 protein. Among hundreds of thousands of distinct CDR3 sequences listed, 21% were seen once. This entry is derived from a study of identical twins. Trimming removed 2 bases from V and 4 bases from J, with 10 bases in between. This CDR3 comprises 14 residues. CDR1 and CDR2 (germline): SGDLS, YYNGEE. These same data were also listed under a study on T cells expressing NK-cell markers. As reported in that work: Dominance of the CD3+CD56-NKG2C+ fraction by these clonotypes also held in several donors.

Sequencing was performed on PBMCs. This sequence was found in a woman younger than 30 in good health. The chain couples TRBV9 to TRBJ1-5; no clear D. Here the CDR3 reads CASSVGQMNQPQHF. CDR3 coding DNA: TGTGCCAGCAGCGTTGGGCAGATGAATCAGCCCCAGCATTTT.